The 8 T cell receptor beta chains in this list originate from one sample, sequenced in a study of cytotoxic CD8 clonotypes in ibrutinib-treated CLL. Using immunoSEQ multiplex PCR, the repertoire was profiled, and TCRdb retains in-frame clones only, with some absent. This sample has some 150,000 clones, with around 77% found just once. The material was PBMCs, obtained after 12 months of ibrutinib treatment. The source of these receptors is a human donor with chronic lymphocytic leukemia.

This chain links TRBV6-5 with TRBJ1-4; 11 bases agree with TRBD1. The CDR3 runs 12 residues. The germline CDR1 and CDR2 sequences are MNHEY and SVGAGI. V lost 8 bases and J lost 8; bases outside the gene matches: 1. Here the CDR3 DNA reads TGTGCCAGCGGGGACAGGGGGGAAAAACTGTTTTTT. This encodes CASGDRGEKLFF.

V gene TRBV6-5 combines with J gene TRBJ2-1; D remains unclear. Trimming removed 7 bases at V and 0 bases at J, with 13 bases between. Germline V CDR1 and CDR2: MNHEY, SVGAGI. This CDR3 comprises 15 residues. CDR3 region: CASTKTWSSYNEQFF. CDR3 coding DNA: TGTGCCAGCACTAAGACGTGGAGCTCCTACAATGAGCAGTTCTTC.

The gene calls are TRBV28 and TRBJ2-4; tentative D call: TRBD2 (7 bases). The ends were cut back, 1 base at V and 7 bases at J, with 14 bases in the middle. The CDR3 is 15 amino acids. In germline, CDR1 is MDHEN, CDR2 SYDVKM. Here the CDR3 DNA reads TGTGCCAGCAGTTTATTAGGGGGGGCGCGGAACATTCAGTACTTC. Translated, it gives CASSLLGGARNIQYF.

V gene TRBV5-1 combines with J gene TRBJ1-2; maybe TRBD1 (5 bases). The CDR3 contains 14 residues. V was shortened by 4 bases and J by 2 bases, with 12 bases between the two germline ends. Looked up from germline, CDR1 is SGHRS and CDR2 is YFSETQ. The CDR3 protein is CASSRDRQNYGYTF. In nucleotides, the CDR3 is TGCGCCAGCAGCAGGGACCGACAGAACTATGGCTACACCTTC.

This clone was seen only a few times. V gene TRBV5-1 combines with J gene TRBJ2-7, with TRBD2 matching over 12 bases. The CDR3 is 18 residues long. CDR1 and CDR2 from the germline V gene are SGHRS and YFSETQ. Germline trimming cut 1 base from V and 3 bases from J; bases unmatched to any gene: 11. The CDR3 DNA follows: TGCGCCAGCAGCTTGCAACCTCGGACTAGCGGGGTTCTCTACGAGCAGTACTTC. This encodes CASSLQPRTSGVLYEQYF. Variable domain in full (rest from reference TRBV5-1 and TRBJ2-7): KAGVTQTPRYLIKTRGQQVTLSCSPISGHRSVSWYQQTPGQGLQFLFEYFSETQRNKGNFPGRFSGRQFSNSRSEMNVSTLELGDSALYLCASSLQPRTSGVLYEQYFGPGTRLTVT.

Here the CDR3 reads CASSYIGTDEQYF. Written as DNA, the CDR3 is TGTGCCAGCAGTTACATAGGGACAGATGAGCAGTACTTC. The chain uses TRBV6-6 and TRBJ2-7; 7 positions agree with TRBD1. Germline V lookup: CDR1 MNHNY, CDR2 SVGAGI (reference sequence). The length of the CDR3 is 13 residues. The V segment lost 2 bases and the J segment 7 bases; nucleotides outside the gene matches: 5.

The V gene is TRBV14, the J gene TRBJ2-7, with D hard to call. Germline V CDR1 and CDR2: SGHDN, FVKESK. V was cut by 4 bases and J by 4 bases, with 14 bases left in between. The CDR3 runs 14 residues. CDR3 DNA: TGTGCCAGCAGCCCGTGGTTCCTGGATTACGAGCAGTACTTC. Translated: CASSPWFLDYEQYF.

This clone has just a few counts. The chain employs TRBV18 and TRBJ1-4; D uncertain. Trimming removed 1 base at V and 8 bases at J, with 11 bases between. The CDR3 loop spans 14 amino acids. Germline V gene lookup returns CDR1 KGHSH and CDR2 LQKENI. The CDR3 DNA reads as TGTGCCAGCTCACCACTAGGCTTCGGGGAAAAACTGTTTTTT. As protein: CASSPLGFGEKLFF.